Each of the 25 T cell receptor beta chains below was sequenced from the same sample in a study of control samples from healthy donors and cancer patients. Clones were read by immunoSEQ multiplex PCR, and TCRdb kept only the in-frame ones, dropping some. Of 100,000 to 150,000 clones listed, 80% to 95% are singletons. The sequenced material came from blood. The receptors shown here come from a woman between 45 and 60 years old in good health.

The chain links TRBV10-1 to TRBJ2-3; maybe TRBD2 (5 bases). V was shortened by 5 bases and J by 0 bases, with 9 bases between the two germline ends. The germline CDR1 and CDR2 sequences are WNHNN and SYGVQD (reference sequence). CDR3 length equals 14 residues. CDR3 loop: CASSTGTSTDTQYF. The CDR3 DNA reads as TGCGCCAGCAGTACGGGAACTAGCACAGATACGCAGTATTTT.

The chain has TRBV7-9 and TRBJ1-6; D may be TRBD1 (6 bases). CDR1 SEHNR and CDR2 FQNEAQ come from the germline V gene (reference sequence). The CDR3 is made up of 15 amino acids. V lost 5 bases and J 5 bases, leaving 13 bases between the germline ends. The CDR3 nucleotides are TGTGCCAGCAGCCGCATGACAGGAGATAATTCACCCCTCCACTTT. This translates into CASSRMTGDNSPLHF.

The chain is built from TRBV6-2 or TRBV6-3 and TRBJ2-5, with TRBD2 matching 15 bases. J lost 2 bases, V lost 5 bases, and 9 bases had no gene match. The germline gives CDR1 MNHEY, CDR2 SVGEGT. The CDR3 runs 18 residues. CDR3 loop: CASSPGLAGGIQQETQYF. For the CDR3, the DNA is TGTGCCAGCAGTCCAGGACTAGCGGGGGGGATACAGCAAGAGACCCAGTACTTC.

This chain joins TRBV6-1 and TRBJ2-4; 10 positions match TRBD1. J lost 8 bases, V lost 3 bases, and 13 bases had no gene match. This CDR3 contains 17 residues. Germline loops: CDR1 MNHNS, CDR2 SASEGT. CDR3 amino acids: CASSESWFGGTGDIQYF. CDR3 bases: TGTGCCAGCAGTGAGAGCTGGTTCGGGGGGACAGGGGACATTCAGTACTTC.

About this clone itself: The same CDR3 is also encoded by other DNA sequences in this sample. CDR3 protein: CASSPDRVSNQPQHF. Written as DNA, the CDR3 is TGTGCCAGCAGCCCAGACAGGGTTAGCAATCAGCCCCAGCATTTT. V is TRBV7-2 and J is TRBJ1-5; 7 bases line up with TRBD1. This CDR3 is 15 amino acids long. Germline V gives CDR1 SGHTA, CDR2 FQGNSA. J was trimmed by 0 bases and V by 5 bases; bases with no gene match: 4. The whole variable domain, remainder taken from reference TRBV7-2 and TRBJ1-5, is GAGVSQSPSNKVTEKGKDVELRCDPISGHTALYWYRQSLGQGLEFLIYFQGNSAPDKSGLPSDRFSAERTGGSVSTLTIQRTQQEDSAVYLCASSPDRVSNQPQHFGDGTRLSIL.

V is TRBV5-6 and J is TRBJ1-3, with a weak D call TRBD1 (5 bases). Germline CDR1 and CDR2: SGHDT and YYEEEE. V lost 4 bases and J 0 bases, leaving 8 bases between the germline ends. The CDR3 extends over 14 amino acids. The CDR3 region is CASSAGFSGNTIYF. CDR3 in DNA: TGTGCCAGCAGCGCAGGGTTCTCTGGAAACACCATATATTTT.

The chain has TRBV6-6 and TRBJ2-3; 7 bases map to TRBD2. CDR1 and CDR2 (germline): MNHNY, SVGAGI (reference sequence). The V gene end was trimmed by 5 bases and the J gene end by 2 bases; junction bases not matched to a gene: 16. CDR3 length: 18 residues. CDR3 residues: CASSPLSGTNLNTDTQYF. The CDR3 coding sequence is TGTGCCAGCAGTCCCCTAAGCGGGACGAATTTAAACACAGATACGCAGTATTTT.

The rearrangement uses TRBV30 and TRBJ1-2; D is unclear. Germline V gene sequence: CDR1 GTSNPN, CDR2 SVGIG (reference sequence). The CDR3 has 13 residues. V was trimmed by 0 bases and J by 10 bases, leaving 15 bases between them. The CDR3: CAWSVPGRWDYTF. Here the CDR3 DNA reads TGTGCCTGGAGTGTCCCCGGTCGCTGGGACTACACCTTC.

V is TRBV4-1 and J is TRBJ2-3; no firm D call. CDR3 size: 13 residues. Germline assignment: CDR1 MGHRA and CDR2 YSYEKL. Trimming cost V 1 base and J 4 bases, with 6 bases left between them. CDR3 in amino acids: CASSQVLADTQYF. The CDR3, as DNA: TGCGCCAGCAGCCAAGTTTTAGCAGATACGCAGTATTTT.

CDR3 protein: CASSLVSAGGLSYEQYF. CDR3 bases: TGTGCCAGCAGCTTAGTTTCTGCGGGGGGCCTATCCTACGAGCAGTACTTC. This chain uses TRBV7-8 with TRBJ2-7, with 8 bases fitting TRBD2. The germline gives CDR1 SGHVS, CDR2 FQNEAQ. The junction had 9 bases not matched to a gene; V was cut back by 1 base and J by 1 base. The CDR3 sequence is 17 residues long.

The chain couples TRBV18 to TRBJ1-1; 9 bases are a match to TRBD1. The CDR3 covers 17 residues. V dropped 3 bases and J dropped 1; count of bases not matched to a gene: 9. The germline V gene encodes CDR1 KGHSH and CDR2 LQKENI. The CDR3 DNA is TGTGCCAGCTCACCGAAACCGGGACAGGGATGGAACACTGAAGCTTTCTTT. Translating gives CASSPKPGQGWNTEAFF.

The rearrangement uses TRBV6-6 and TRBJ2-7; D ambiguous. The germline V gene encodes CDR1 MNHNY and CDR2 SVGAGI (reference sequence). The CDR3 sequence is 11 residues long. The V and J ends lost 7 bases and 6 bases respectively, with 10 bases between them. The CDR3 reads CASTASGEQYF. The CDR3 DNA sequence: TGTGCCAGCACCGCCTCGGGCGAGCAGTACTTC.

The chain couples TRBV19 to TRBJ1-1, with D possibly TRBD1 on 5 matching bases. The CDR3 spans 16 residues. The V end lost 4 bases, the J end lost 3 bases, and 18 bases lay between the germline ends. Germline values: CDR1 LNHDA, CDR2 SQIVND (reference sequence). The CDR3 spells CASSTGGEAFDTEAFF. CDR3 DNA: TGTGCCAGTAGTACGGGGGGGGAGGCCTTTGACACTGAAGCTTTCTTT.

This clone was picked up a small number of times. The V and J genes are TRBV27 and TRBJ2-3, with 9 positions matching TRBD1. CDR3 size: 17 residues. CDR1 and CDR2 from the germline V gene are MNHEY and SMNVEV (reference sequence). The J segment lost 5 bases and the V segment lost 3 bases, leaving 12 bases of the junction unmatched. CDR3: CASSFLGQGKEGDTQYF. DNA of the CDR3: TGTGCCAGCAGTTTCCTCGGACAGGGGAAAGAGGGAGATACGCAGTATTTT.

This clone has a single count. This chain joins TRBV4-1 and TRBJ2-3; D is possibly TRBD2 (5 bases). This CDR3 comprises 19 residues. Germline assignment: CDR1 MGHRA and CDR2 YSYEKL. V was clipped by 6 bases and J by 0 bases, with 25 bases between them. The CDR3 region has the DNA TGCGCCAGCAGGACCAGCGGAACATCAGCACAGAGAAGCACAGATACGCAGTATTTT. Amino acids: CASRTSGTSAQRSTDTQYF.

The J gene is TRBJ2-7, the V gene TRBV5-8; TRBD1 is a possible D gene (6 bases). The V gene's germline CDR1 is SGHTS and CDR2 YDEGEE. This CDR3 is built from 14 residues. V was cut by 4 bases and J by 6 bases, with 17 bases left in between. CDR3 in amino acids: CASSHLGGGVEQYF. The CDR3 region has the DNA TGTGCCAGCAGCCACCTCGGTGGGGGCGTCGAGCAGTACTTC.

In its sample, this clone was seen a few times. The chain uses TRBV19 and TRBJ1-5; 11 bases fit TRBD1. Trimming cost V 6 bases and J 7 bases; bases outside gene matches: 8. CDR1 and CDR2 (germline): LNHDA, SQIVND (reference sequence). The CDR3 spans 15 residues. For the CDR3, the DNA is TGTGCCAGTAGCAGCGGGACAGGGGGTCGACAGCCCCAGCATTTT. Encoded protein: CASSSGTGGRQPQHF.

This chain connects TRBV4-1 to TRBJ2-1; D may be TRBD2 (6 bases). The germline V gene encodes CDR1 MGHRA and CDR2 YSYEKL. V was cut by 1 base and J by 12 bases, with 16 bases left in between. This CDR3 region has 14 residues. The CDR3 loop is CASSQGGSAGRQFF. The CDR3 DNA sequence: TGCGCCAGCAGCCAAGGGGGTTCCGCGGGGCGGCAGTTCTTC.

This chain joins TRBV5-4 and TRBJ2-7; D is ambiguous. V shed 0 bases and J shed 0 bases, with 7 bases lying between them. The germline CDR1 and CDR2 sequences are SGHNT and YYREEE (reference sequence). This CDR3 contains 14 residues. The CDR3 nucleotides are TGTGCCAGCAGCTTGGAGGGTGGCTCCTACGAGCAGTACTTC. As protein: CASSLEGGSYEQYF. The full variable domain, in which reference TRBV5-4 and TRBJ2-7 provide the parts outside the CDR3, is ETGVTQSPTHLIKTRGQQVTLRCSSQSGHNTVSWYQQALGQGPQFIFQYYREEENGRGNFPPRFSGLQFPNYSSELNVNALELDDSALYLCASSLEGGSYEQYFGPGTRLTVT.

The CDR3 nucleotides are TGTGCCTGGAGTGTACTAGAGACCCAGTACTTC. It yields the protein CAWSVLETQYF. The J gene is TRBJ2-5, the V gene TRBV30; D is undetermined. In germline, CDR1 is GTSNPN, CDR2 SVGIG (reference sequence). The V end lost 0 bases, the J end lost 4 bases, and 3 bases lay between the germline ends. CDR3 length: 11 amino acids.

This chain links TRBV3-1 (or the pseudogene TRBV3-2) with TRBJ1-2; 9 nucleotides align to TRBD1. The germline V gene encodes CDR1 LGHDT and CDR2 YNNKEL (reference sequence). The CDR3 totals 16 residues. J was trimmed by 0 bases and V by 1 base; bases with no gene match: 3. The CDR3 nucleotides read TGTGCCAGCAGCCAAGGGACAGGGGTGTCTAACTATGGCTACACCTTC. The encoded protein is CASSQGTGVSNYGYTF.

The V call is TRBV5-6, the J call TRBJ1-1, with no clear D. The germline gives CDR1 SGHDT, CDR2 YYEEEE. V lost 1 base, J lost 2 bases, and 9 bases lay in between. This CDR3 is built from 14 residues. CDR3: CASSLFGGNTEAFF. DNA for the CDR3: TGTGCCAGCAGCTTGTTTGGCGGAAACACTGAAGCTTTCTTT. The full variable domain, in which reference TRBV5-6 and TRBJ1-1 provide the parts outside the CDR3, is DAGVTQSPTHLIKTRGQQVTLRCSPKSGHDTVSWYQQALGQGPQFIFQYYEEEERQRGNFPDRFSGHQFPNYSSELNVNALLLGDSALYLCASSLFGGNTEAFFGQGTRLTVV.

V is TRBV30 and J is TRBJ2-7, with 7 bases fitting TRBD1. The CDR3 sequence is 11 residues long. Germline V gives CDR1 GTSNPN, CDR2 SVGIG (reference sequence). The V and J ends lost 2 bases and 12 bases, in that order; junction bases with no gene match: 7. The CDR3 reads CAWSQGDIAYF. The CDR3 region has the DNA TGTGCCTGGAGTCAGGGGGACATAGCGTACTTC.

V and J are TRBV5-1 and TRBJ2-2, with TRBD1 identical over 7 bases. The CDR3 length is 16 residues. The germline V gene has CDR1 SGHRS and CDR2 YFSETQ. After removal of 0 bases from V and 4 bases from J, the junction contained 6 bases not matched to a gene. The CDR3 DNA is TGCGCCAGCAGCTTGGCCTCGGGACAGCTCACCGGGGAGCTGTTTTTT. Translating it yields CASSLASGQLTGELFF.

V usage is TRBV13 and J usage is TRBJ2-7; a weak D match, TRBD1 (5 bases). The V and J ends lost 5 bases and 5 bases respectively, with 13 bases between them. Germline CDR1 reads PRHDT; CDR2 reads FYEKMQ (reference sequence). The CDR3 spans 13 residues. The CDR3 region is CASSLRQGDEQYF. The CDR3 bases are TGTGCCAGCAGCCTGCGTCAGGGTGACGAGCAGTACTTC.